The 9 T cell receptor beta chains reported below all come from one sample, sequenced in a study of cytotoxic CD8 clonotypes in ibrutinib-treated CLL. The repertoire was sequenced with immunoSEQ multiplex PCR; TCRdb's copy has only in-frame clones and lacks some. The table shows 160,000 or so clones, with about four fifths occurring only once. The source was PBMCs, collected after 24 months of ibrutinib treatment. These receptors originate from a human donor with chronic lymphocytic leukemia.

The chain has TRBV28 and TRBJ1-1; D is possibly TRBD1 (5 bases). The CDR3 contains 13 residues. The germline V gene has CDR1 MDHEN and CDR2 SYDVKM. V gave up 4 bases and J gave up 11 bases, with 17 bases separating them. The CDR3 region is CASSSAFRAEAFF. In DNA, the CDR3 is TGTGCCAGCAGTTCGGCTTTCAGGGCCGAGGCTTTCTTT. The full variable domain, its missing parts supplied by reference TRBV28 and TRBJ1-1, is DVKVTQSSRYLVKRTGEKVFLECVQDMDHENMFWYRQDPGLGLRLIYFSYDVKMKEKGDIPEGYSVSREKKERFSLILESASTNQTSMYLCASSSAFRAEAFFGQGTRLTVV.

The chain carries TRBV30 and TRBJ2-7; TRBD2 aligns across 8 bases. The CDR3 runs 14 residues. V shed 2 bases and J 6 bases; nucleotides not matched to a gene: 9. The V gene's germline CDR1 is GTSNPN and CDR2 SVGIG (reference sequence). CDR3 residues: CAWSYGTRTSEQYF. CDR3 nucleotide sequence: TGTGCCTGGAGTTATGGGACTAGAACGTCCGAGCAGTACTTC.

The V and J genes are TRBV7-6 and TRBJ2-7; a weak D match, TRBD2 (7 bases). V lost 5 bases to trimming and J lost 5 bases, with 16 bases between them. This CDR3 has 14 residues. Germline assignment: CDR1 SGHVS and CDR2 FNYEAQ. The CDR3 reads CASSPNWGGHEQYF. The CDR3 DNA follows: TGTGCCAGCAGCCCTAACTGGGGGGGCCACGAGCAGTACTTC.

By its share, this clone is medium-sized. The genes are TRBV4-1 and TRBJ2-6, with 13 bases identical to TRBD2. Germline assignment: CDR1 MGHRA and CDR2 YSYEKL. V trimming: 4 bases; J trimming: 0 bases; junction bases outside the gene matches: 12. The CDR3 has 21 residues. The CDR3 here is CASSPPPWTSGGFSGANVLTF. As DNA, the CDR3 is TGCGCCAGCAGCCCTCCCCCATGGACTAGCGGGGGATTCTCTGGGGCCAACGTCCTGACTTTC.

V usage is TRBV19 and J usage is TRBJ2-7; 8 bases agree with TRBD2. Germline assignment: CDR1 LNHDA and CDR2 SQIVND (reference sequence). V gave up 0 bases and J gave up 3 bases; unmatched junction bases: 7. This CDR3 comprises 16 residues. CDR3 amino acids: CASSIEAAGGVYEQYF. The CDR3 DNA sequence: TGTGCCAGTAGTATAGAAGCGGCGGGAGGTGTCTACGAGCAGTACTTC. Full variable domain (outside the CDR3, taken from reference TRBV19 and TRBJ2-7): DGGITQSPKYLFRKEGQNVTLSCEQNLNHDAMYWYRQDPGQGLRLIYYSQIVNDFQKGDIAEGYSVSREKKESFPLTVTSAQKNPTAFYLCASSIEAAGGVYEQYFGPGTRLTVT.

The V call is TRBV5-1, the J call TRBJ1-2; 8 nucleotides agree with TRBD1. The length of the CDR3 is 14 residues. The V gene's germline CDR1 is SGHRS and CDR2 YFSETQ. V lost 4 bases, J lost 7 bases, and 9 bases stayed unmatched. DNA of the CDR3: TGCGCCAGCAGCCCGGGACAGGCCGGAGGTGGCTACACCTTC. It translates to CASSPGQAGGGYTF.

The V call is TRBV7-2, the J call TRBJ2-2; D is perhaps TRBD2 (5 bases). This CDR3 comprises 16 residues. The ends were cut back, 4 bases at V and 7 bases at J, with 19 bases in the middle. Germline values: CDR1 SGHTA, CDR2 FQGNSA. The DNA of the CDR3 is TGTGCCAGCAGCTCGGGAAGGACTTTCCTAGGCGGGGAGCTGTTTTTT. Its protein product is CASSSGRTFLGGELFF.

The rearrangement links TRBV5-1 to TRBJ1-4; D possibly corresponds to TRBD1 (6 bases). The CDR3 extends over 17 amino acids. V shed 2 bases and J shed 10 bases, with 24 bases lying between them. Germline V gene sequence: CDR1 SGHRS, CDR2 YFSETQ. CDR3 sequence (DNA): TGCGCCAGCAGCTTTAACAGCTTGGCGGGGACAAACGGAAAACTGTTTTTT. It translates to CASSFNSLAGTNGKLFF.

This chain links TRBV2 with TRBJ2-5; TRBD2 might be the D (6 bases). The CDR3 totals 12 residues. The germline V gene encodes CDR1 SNHLY and CDR2 FYNNEI. V shed 4 bases and J shed 5 bases, with 8 bases lying between them. The CDR3 here is CASSGLGETQYF. The CDR3 DNA is TGTGCCAGCAGTGGACTAGGGGAGACCCAGTACTTC.